This is a list of T cell receptor beta chains from one sample in a study of T-cell reconstitution after alpha-beta-depleted transplantation in children. Each CDR3 protein gets one entry after TCRdb re-called the PCR reads with MiXCR. The repertoire holds approximately 200,000 distinct CDR3 sequences, with roughly 6.3% as singletons. The source material was PBMCs, sampled before TCRalphabeta/CD19-depleted stem cell transplant. These receptors were taken from a girl less than two years old with combined immunodeficiency, due to receive a stem cell transplant. Each CDR3 is given without its conserved first and last residue.

V	J	CDR3
TRBV20-1	TRBJ1-4	SARGADATNEKLF
TRBV29-1	TRBJ2-7	SVFGQKQYEQY
TRBV12-3/TRBV12-4	TRBJ2-1	ASSLRTGYYNEQF
TRBV28	TRBJ1-5	ASSFLYREGNQPQH
TRBV25-1	TRBJ2-7	ASSRQLSSYEQY
TRBV28	TRBJ2-1	ASSLLPGDYNEQF
TRBV15	TRBJ2-1	ATSKGLAGTNNEQF
TRBV29-1	TRBJ2-5	SGGGGDGETQY
TRBV6-5	TRBJ2-1	ASSRDVYNEQF
TRBV28	TRBJ2-2	ASSLSGELF
TRBV27	TRBJ2-6	ASSLFSGANVLT
TRBV28	TRBJ1-6	ASSFITSPLH
TRBV6-1	TRBJ2-3	ASTRLAGADTQY
TRBV15	TRBJ2-3	ATSRGTGGTGTDTQY
TRBV28	TRBJ2-1	ASSRSGFHNEQF
TRBV7-9	TRBJ2-3	ASKGTLEQY
TRBV25-1	TRBJ2-5	ASSESVSGWQETQY
TRBV7-2	TRBJ1-4	ASSPSDSHTNEKLF
TRBV30	TRBJ1-2	AWSVGRYGYT
TRBV2	TRBJ2-7	ASSVLEQY
TRBV4-3	TRBJ2-5	ASSQEGVGGRETQY
TRBV4-3	TRBJ2-3	ASSQDLGRPIPDTQY
TRBV11-2	TRBJ2-1	ASSPRTSGTGNEQF
TRBV4-2	TRBJ2-1	ASSQEASHNEQF
TRBV7-6	TRBJ2-1	ASAGILAGVAGHNEQF
TRBV4-3	TRBJ2-3	ASSPSGLTDTQY
TRBV12-3/TRBV12-4	TRBJ2-1	ASSLFRGHPNNEQF
TRBV9	TRBJ2-1	ASSEGPYGPNEQF
TRBV14	TRBJ1-1	ASSQQGLGEAF
TRBV14	TRBJ2-1	ASSQRLAGGRRQWEQF
TRBV5-4	TRBJ2-7	ASSSVGGQGYEQY
TRBV13	TRBJ2-7	ASSRGDRSAYEQY
TRBV19	TRBJ2-1	ASSIQGIAGINNEQF
TRBV20-1	TRBJ2-7	SASPDSAPLPYEQY
TRBV27	TRBJ2-1	ASSLVAGDYNEQF
TRBV21-1	TRBJ2-5	ASSGEFRETQY
TRBV4-2	TRBJ1-1	ASSQIKITGQNTEAF
TRBV12-3/TRBV12-4	TRBJ2-7	ASSFSLREQY
TRBV27	TRBJ2-7	ASGQSYEQY
TRBV28	TRBJ2-1	ASSLPDLPSEQF
TRBV11-3	TRBJ2-5	ASSQDFLGVQY
TRBV7-3	TRBJ1-1	ASSLTGGLSNTEAF
TRBV28	TRBJ2-2	ASSLLWEGPNPNTGELF
TRBV2	TRBJ2-1	ASRDGNNEQF
TRBV30	TRBJ2-1	AWSVPGVYNEQF
TRBV6-5	TRBJ1-4	ASSYSLGDVNEKLF
TRBV29-1	TRBJ2-2	SVETYGQGGPGELF
TRBV7-6	TRBJ2-1	ASSPGTSYEQF
TRBV2	TRBJ2-2	AIGQETGELF
TRBV4-1	TRBJ1-1	ASSQTANTEAF
TRBV12-3/TRBV12-4	TRBJ2-7	ASTGTGGSEQY
TRBV7-9	TRBJ2-1	ASSFGREVPYNEQF
TRBV9	TRBJ2-7	ASSVGVRGYEQY
TRBV20-1	TRBJ2-1	SAIHNEQF
TRBV4-3	TRBJ1-1	ASSQDITAQRTEAF
TRBV4-3	TRBJ1-1	ASSLSDRAPEAF
TRBV20-1	TRBJ2-7	SASRDNSYEQY
TRBV4-3	TRBJ2-7	ASSRGTFYEQY
TRBV3-1	TRBJ2-1	ASSQRNSRWVAGESSYNEQF
TRBV7-8	TRBJ2-3	ASSWGQPSTDTQY